This is a list of T cell receptor beta chains from one sample in a study of blood T cell repertoires in COVID-19. Data came from immunoSEQ multiplex PCR; TCRdb stores just in-frame clones and leaves some out. The sample carries roughly 150,000 clones, 70% to 85% recorded once. Sequencing used peripheral blood. The source of these receptors is a woman in her forties or fifties with acute or convalescent COVID-19. Both conserved end residues are trimmed from each CDR3. The order of the fields is V gene, J gene, clone size, CDR3 protein. Where a row states a size, it is once, few, many or the class of an expanded clone; other rows omit it.

>TRBV7-2|TRBJ2-7|few
ASSLASAGGGYEQY
>TRBV9|TRBJ1-3|.
ASTQGSSGNTIY
>TRBV5-4|TRBJ2-2|.
ASSLKRQGVTGELF
>TRBV4-2|TRBJ1-5|once
ASSQTGVRSNQPQH
>TRBV13|TRBJ1-1|.
ASSLGTGSTEAF
>TRBV3-1/TRBV3-2|TRBJ2-1|once
ASSQERGEDNEQF
>TRBV5-6|TRBJ2-5|.
ASSTGVETQY
>TRBV4-2|TRBJ2-7|.
ASSQDPTGVAYEQY
>TRBV10-3|TRBJ2-5|.
AISESRSRETQY
>TRBV25-1|TRBJ2-5|once
ASSAGHGTVETQY
>TRBV11-3|TRBJ2-2|.
ASSLGTGIGGELF
>TRBV19|TRBJ2-6|.
ASRPTGGRANVLT
>TRBV2|TRBJ1-5|.
ASKQGGSNQPQH
>TRBV7-2|TRBJ2-2|.
ASSSIAGLAELF
>TRBV7-2|TRBJ2-7|.
ASSLGSGGGAYEQY
>TRBV4-2|TRBJ2-1|.
ASSHVGLAGSYNEQF
>TRBV29-1|TRBJ2-3|.
SAYTDTQY
>TRBV5-1|TRBJ2-3|.
ASSLGTSGGAADTQY
>TRBV2|TRBJ1-4|.
ASRIGSSREKLF
>TRBV6-5|TRBJ2-7|once
ASSYSSSGRWEQY
>TRBV11-2|TRBJ2-1|.
ASSPQVPSGGVEQF
>TRBV7-2|TRBJ2-5|.
ASSLPSGGKTQY
>TRBV7-9|TRBJ1-2|.
ASSSRGELHYGYT
>TRBV4-3|TRBJ1-4|.
ASSTPQTGKLF
>TRBV7-9|TRBJ2-2|once
ASSLGHTGELF
>TRBV29-1|TRBJ2-2|.
SATGGVLGTGELF
>TRBV7-2|TRBJ1-1|.
ASSLDRDRGNTEAF
>TRBV27|TRBJ1-2|.
ASSLSTEWGDYGYT
>TRBV5-1|TRBJ2-3|.
ASSPGLVSTDTQY
>TRBV19|TRBJ2-7|.
ASSRARNNEQY
>TRBV18|TRBJ2-2|.
ASGTSDTGELF
>TRBV24-1|TRBJ1-2|.
ATSDSSGYT
>TRBV5-1|TRBJ2-7|.
ASRREDEQY
>TRBV11-2|TRBJ2-2|.
ASSSGTSNTGELF
>TRBV13|TRBJ2-5|.
ASSFGRLQETQY
>TRBV27|TRBJ1-2|.
ASSPRQGRSYGYT
>TRBV5-6|TRBJ1-5|.
ASSLGQANQPQH
>TRBV14|TRBJ2-7|.
ASSASPSYEQY
>TRBV28|TRBJ2-3|.
ASSLTRTSGNTDTQY
>TRBV10-3|TRBJ1-1|.
AISESRVGDMNTEAF
>TRBV28|TRBJ1-5|few
ASSLLGGRQPQH
>TRBV5-1|TRBJ1-1|.
ASSLRQGVRTEAF
>TRBV6-5|TRBJ2-3|.
ASSSSGGLTDTQY
>TRBV5-1|TRBJ1-6|.
ASTADRVVSSPLH
>TRBV5-1|TRBJ2-7|.
ASRSGGVSYEQY
>TRBV2|TRBJ2-3|.
ASRSGTSSADTQY
>TRBV12-3/TRBV12-4|TRBJ2-7|.
ASSRGGEQY
>TRBV27|TRBJ1-4|.
ASSFSPGLNEKLF
>TRBV28|TRBJ2-1|.
ASRKAGTEQF
>TRBV5-4|TRBJ1-4|.
ASSLGRGFPTNEKLF
>TRBV6-5|TRBJ1-1|.
ASLAQGRTEAF
>TRBV6-1|TRBJ2-7|.
ASSEGAGGFYEQY
>TRBV5-1|TRBJ1-2|few
ASSLHAPGWDSYGYT
>TRBV27|TRBJ2-3|.
ASSFGRSTDTQY